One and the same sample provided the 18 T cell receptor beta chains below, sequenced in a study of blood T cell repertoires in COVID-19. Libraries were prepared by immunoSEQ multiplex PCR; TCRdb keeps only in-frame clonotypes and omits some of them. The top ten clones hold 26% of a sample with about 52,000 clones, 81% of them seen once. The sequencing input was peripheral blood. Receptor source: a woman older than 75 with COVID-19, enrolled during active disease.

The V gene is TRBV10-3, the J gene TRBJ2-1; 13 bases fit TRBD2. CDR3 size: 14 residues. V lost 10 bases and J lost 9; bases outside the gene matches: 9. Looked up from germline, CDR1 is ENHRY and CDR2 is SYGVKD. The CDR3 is CATQLAGGPTEQFF. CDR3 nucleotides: TGTGCCACTCAACTAGCGGGAGGGCCGACTGAGCAGTTCTTC.

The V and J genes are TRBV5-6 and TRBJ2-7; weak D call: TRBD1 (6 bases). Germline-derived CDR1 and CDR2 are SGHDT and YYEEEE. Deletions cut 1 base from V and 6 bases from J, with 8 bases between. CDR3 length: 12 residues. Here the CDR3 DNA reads TGTGCCAGCAGCTTGACAGGGATCGAGCAGTACTTC. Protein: CASSLTGIEQYF.

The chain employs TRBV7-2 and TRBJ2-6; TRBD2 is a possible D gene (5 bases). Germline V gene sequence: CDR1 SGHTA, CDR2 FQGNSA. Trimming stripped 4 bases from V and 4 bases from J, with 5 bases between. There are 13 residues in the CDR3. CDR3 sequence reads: CASSWEGANVLTF. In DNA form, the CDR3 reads TGTGCCAGCAGCTGGGAGGGGGCCAACGTCCTGACTTTC.

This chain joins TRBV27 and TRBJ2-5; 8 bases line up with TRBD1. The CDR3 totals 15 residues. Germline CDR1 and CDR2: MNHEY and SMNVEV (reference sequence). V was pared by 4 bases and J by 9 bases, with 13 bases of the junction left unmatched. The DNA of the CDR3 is TGTGCCAGCAGTTCCCCGGCAGGGGGCGACCATTCCCAGTACTTC. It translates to CASSSPAGGDHSQYF.

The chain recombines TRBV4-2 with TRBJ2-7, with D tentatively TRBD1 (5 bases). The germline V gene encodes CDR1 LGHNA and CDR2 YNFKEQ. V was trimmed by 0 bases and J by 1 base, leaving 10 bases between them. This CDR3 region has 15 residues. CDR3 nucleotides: TGTGCCAGCAGCCAAGATAGGGGCCTGTCCTACGAGCAGTACTTC. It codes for CASSQDRGLSYEQYF.

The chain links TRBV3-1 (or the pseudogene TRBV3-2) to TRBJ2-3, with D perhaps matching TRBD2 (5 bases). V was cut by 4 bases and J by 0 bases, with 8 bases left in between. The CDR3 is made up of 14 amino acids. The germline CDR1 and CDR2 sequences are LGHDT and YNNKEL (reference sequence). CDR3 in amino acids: CASSPWTSTDTQYF. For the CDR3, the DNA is TGTGCCAGCAGCCCCTGGACTAGCACAGATACGCAGTATTTT.

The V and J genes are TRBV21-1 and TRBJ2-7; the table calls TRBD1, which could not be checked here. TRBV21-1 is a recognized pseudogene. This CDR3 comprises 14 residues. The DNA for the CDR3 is TGTGCCAGCAGCAACCGACGGACAGGCTACGAGCAGTACTTC. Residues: CASSNRRTGYEQYF.

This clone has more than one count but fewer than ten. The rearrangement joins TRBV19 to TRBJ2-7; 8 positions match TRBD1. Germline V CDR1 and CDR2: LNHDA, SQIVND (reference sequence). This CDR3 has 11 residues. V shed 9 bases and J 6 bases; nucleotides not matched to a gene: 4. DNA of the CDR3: TGTGCCAGCCGGACAGGGCGCGAGCAGTACTTC. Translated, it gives CASRTGREQYF.

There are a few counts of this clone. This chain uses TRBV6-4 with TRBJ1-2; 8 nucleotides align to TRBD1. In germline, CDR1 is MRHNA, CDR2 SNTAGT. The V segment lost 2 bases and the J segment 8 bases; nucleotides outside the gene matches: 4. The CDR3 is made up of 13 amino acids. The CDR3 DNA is TGTGCCAGCAGTGACGGACAGGGTTTCGGCTACACCTTC. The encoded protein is CASSDGQGFGYTF.

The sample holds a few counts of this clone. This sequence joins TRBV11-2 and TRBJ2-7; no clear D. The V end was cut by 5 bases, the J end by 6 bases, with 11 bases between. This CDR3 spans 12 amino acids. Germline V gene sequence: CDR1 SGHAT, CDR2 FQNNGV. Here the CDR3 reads CASSPTTVEQYF. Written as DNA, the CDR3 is TGTGCCAGCAGCCCTACCACTGTCGAGCAGTACTTC.

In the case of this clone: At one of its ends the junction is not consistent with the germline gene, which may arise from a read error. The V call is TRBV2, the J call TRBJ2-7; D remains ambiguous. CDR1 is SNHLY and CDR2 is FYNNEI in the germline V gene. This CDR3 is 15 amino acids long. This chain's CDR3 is CASSKALLSVSEQYF. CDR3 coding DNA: TGTGCCAGCAGTAAAGCGCTTCTCTCGGTCTCCGAGCAGTACTTC.

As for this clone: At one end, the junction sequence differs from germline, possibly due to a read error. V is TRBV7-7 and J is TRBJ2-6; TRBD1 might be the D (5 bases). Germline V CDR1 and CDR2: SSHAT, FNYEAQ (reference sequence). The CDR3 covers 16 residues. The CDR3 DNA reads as TGTGCTAGCAGCTTAGGGGCAGGGCCTGGGGCCAACGTCCTGACTTTC. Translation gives CASSLGAGPGANVLTF.

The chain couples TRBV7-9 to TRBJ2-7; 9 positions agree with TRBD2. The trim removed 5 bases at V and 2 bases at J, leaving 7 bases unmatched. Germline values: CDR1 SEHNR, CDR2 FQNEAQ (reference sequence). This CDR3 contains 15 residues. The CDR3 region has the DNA TGTGCCAGCAGCCGTAGCGGGAGTAGCGCCTACGAGCAGTACTTC. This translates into CASSRSGSSAYEQYF.

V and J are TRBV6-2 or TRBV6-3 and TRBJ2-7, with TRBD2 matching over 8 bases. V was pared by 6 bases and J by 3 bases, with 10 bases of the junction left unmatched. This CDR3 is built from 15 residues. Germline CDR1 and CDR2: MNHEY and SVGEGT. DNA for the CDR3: TGTGCCAGCAGCACACTCAGCGGGAGCGTCTACGAGCAGTACTTC. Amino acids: CASSTLSGSVYEQYF.

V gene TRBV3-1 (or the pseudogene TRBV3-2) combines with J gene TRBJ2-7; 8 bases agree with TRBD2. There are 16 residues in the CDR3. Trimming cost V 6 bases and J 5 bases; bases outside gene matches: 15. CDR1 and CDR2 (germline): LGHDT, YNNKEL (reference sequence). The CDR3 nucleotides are TGTGCCAGCAGTCAGATACCGGGACTAGTGGTCCACGAGCAGTACTTC. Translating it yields CASSQIPGLVVHEQYF.

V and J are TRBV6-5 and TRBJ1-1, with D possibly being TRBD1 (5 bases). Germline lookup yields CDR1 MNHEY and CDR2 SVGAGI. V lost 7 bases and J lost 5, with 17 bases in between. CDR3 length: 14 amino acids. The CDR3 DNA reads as TGTGCCAGCAACCAGATGGGGGGTGTGACTGAAGCTTTCTTT. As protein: CASNQMGGVTEAFF.

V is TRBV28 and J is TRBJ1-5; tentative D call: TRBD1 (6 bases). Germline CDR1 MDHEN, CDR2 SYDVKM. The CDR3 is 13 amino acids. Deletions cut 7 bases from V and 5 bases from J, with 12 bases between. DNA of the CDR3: TGTGCCAGCACTACAGGGAACCATCAGCCCCAGCATTTT. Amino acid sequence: CASTTGNHQPQHF.

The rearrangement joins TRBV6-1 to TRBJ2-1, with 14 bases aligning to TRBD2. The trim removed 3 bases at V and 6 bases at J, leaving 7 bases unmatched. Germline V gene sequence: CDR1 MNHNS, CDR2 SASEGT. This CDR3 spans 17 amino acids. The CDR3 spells CASSDRTSGRHRNEQFF. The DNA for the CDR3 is TGTGCCAGCAGTGACAGGACTAGCGGGAGGCACCGCAATGAGCAGTTCTTC.